What follows are 28 T cell receptor beta chains derived from one specimen sequenced in a study of CD8 T cells in ankylosing spondylitis. TCRdb re-called the 5' RACE reads with MiXCR, one entry per CDR3 protein. The sample consists of about 36,000 distinct CDR3 sequences, about an eighth of them appearing once. Sequencing used synovial fluid, either unsorted or a sorted T cell fraction (not recorded which). Receptors originate from a male donor with ankylosing spondylitis.

This rearrangement joins TRBV7-9 to TRBJ2-7, with D perhaps given as TRBD1 or TRBD2 (6 bases each). The germline gives CDR1 SEHNR, CDR2 FQNEAQ (reference sequence). The length of the CDR3 is 15 residues. Trimming shortened V by 5 bases and J by 1 base, and 15 bases separated the two germline ends. The CDR3 DNA follows: TGTGCCAGCAGCCCTCGGGGGACAAATTCCTACGAGCAGTACTTC. Protein sequence: CASSPRGTNSYEQYF. Variable domain in full (rest from reference TRBV7-9 and TRBJ2-7): DTGVSQNPRHKITKRGQNVTFRCDPISEHNRLYWYRQTLGQGPEFLTYFQNEAQLEKSRLLSDRFSAERPKGSFSTLEIQRTEQGDSAMYLCASSPRGTNSYEQYFGPGTRLTVT.

CDR3 sequence reads: CASSSRVGGDNEQFF. The DNA of the CDR3 is TGTGCCAGCAGCTCCAGGGTGGGCGGAGACAATGAGCAGTTCTTC. The chain couples TRBV7-8 to TRBJ2-1; D is possibly TRBD1 (5 bases). Germline CDR1 is SGHVS and CDR2 is FQNEAQ. The CDR3 is 15 amino acids. Trimming took off 4 bases at V and 5 bases at J, with 15 bases between the two ends. Complete variable domain (other parts from reference TRBV7-8 and TRBJ2-1): GAGVSQSPRYKVAKRGQDVALRCDPISGHVSLFWYQQALGQGPEFLTYFQNEAQLDKSGLPSDRFFAERPEGSVSTLKIQRTQQEDSAVYLCASSSRVGGDNEQFFGPGTRLTVL.

The V and J genes are TRBV5-6 and TRBJ2-5, with 7 bases matching TRBD2. V shed 0 bases and J 2 bases; nucleotides not matched to a gene: 7. The germline V gene encodes CDR1 SGHDT and CDR2 YYEEEE. This CDR3 comprises 16 residues. The CDR3 DNA reads TGTGCCAGCAGCTTGGTCGCGGGAGCAGGACAAGAGACCCAGTACTTC. It codes for CASSLVAGAGQETQYF.

This clonotype was found many times. The rearrangement uses TRBV7-9 and TRBJ1-2; D is undetermined. Germline CDR1 SEHNR, CDR2 FQNEAQ (reference sequence). The CDR3 length is 15 residues. The ends were cut back, 5 bases at V and 7 bases at J, with 20 bases in the middle. As DNA, the CDR3 is TGTGCCAGCAGCGAAAACACGGATTCGATGGGTGGCTACACCTTC. This codes for CASSENTDSMGGYTF.

This chain uses TRBV5-1 with TRBJ1-5, with D uncertain. From germline, CDR1 is SGHRS and CDR2 YFSETQ. The ends were cut back, 5 bases at V and 3 bases at J, with 3 bases in the middle. This CDR3 has 11 residues. The CDR3 nucleotides are TGCGCCAGCAGGATCAATCAGCCCCAGCATTTT. Its protein is CASRINQPQHF.

Ten or more counts support this clonotype. V gene TRBV20-1 combines with J gene TRBJ1-6; D not certain. V dropped 3 bases and J dropped 6 bases, with 9 bases sitting between them. CDR1 DFQATT and CDR2 SNEGSKA come from the germline V gene (reference sequence). This CDR3 is built from 13 residues. The CDR3 loop reads CSARRRLNSPLHF. Here the CDR3 DNA reads TGCAGTGCTAGGCGTCGGCTTAATTCACCCCTCCACTTT.

This clonotype occurred a few times. The chain links TRBV5-6 to TRBJ1-1; D might be TRBD1 (6 bases). Trimming took 3 bases from V and 4 from J, leaving 13 bases between them. The CDR3 totals 14 residues. The V gene's germline CDR1 is SGHDT and CDR2 YYEEEE. The CDR3 loop is CASSSHRASTEAFF. The CDR3 DNA reads as TGTGCCAGCAGCTCCCACAGGGCGAGCACTGAAGCTTTCTTT.

This clonotype has ten or more counts. This sequence joins TRBV28 and TRBJ1-2; D perhaps matches TRBD1 (6 bases). The germline V gene has CDR1 MDHEN and CDR2 SYDVKM. The CDR3 is made up of 14 amino acids. The V end was cut by 5 bases, the J end by 5 bases, with 15 bases between. This CDR3 is CASSPTGFMYGYTF. DNA for the CDR3: TGTGCCAGCAGTCCGACAGGTTTTATGTATGGCTACACCTTC.

Many counts were recorded for this clonotype. The gene calls are TRBV15 and TRBJ2-3; D possibly corresponds to TRBD2 (6 bases). Deletions cut 7 bases from V and 7 bases from J, with 18 bases between. This CDR3 comprises 14 residues. CDR1 LNHNV and CDR2 YYDKDF come from the germline V gene (reference sequence). CDR3 in DNA: TGTGCCACCAAGCCCCGGGGGACTGTGAATACGCAGTATTTT. It is translated as CATKPRGTVNTQYF.

This clonotype was detected only a few times. The chain employs TRBV18 and TRBJ1-5; D not certain. The V and J ends lost 5 bases and 2 bases respectively, with 13 bases between them. The CDR3 runs 15 residues. In germline, CDR1 is KGHSH, CDR2 LQKENI. CDR3 coding DNA: TGTGCCAGCTCATCTAGAGGGTTTGGCAATCAGCCCCAGCATTTT. Its translation: CASSSRGFGNQPQHF. The entire variable domain, with the rest obtained from reference TRBV18 and TRBJ1-5, is as follows: NAGVMQNPRHLVRRRGQEARLRCSPMKGHSHVYWYRQLPEEGLKFMVYLQKENIIDESGMPKERFSAEFPKEGPSILRIQQVVRGDSAAYFCASSSRGFGNQPQHFGDGTRLSIL.

This clonotype was seen ten or more times. V gene TRBV7-2 combines with J gene TRBJ2-7; 12 positions agree with TRBD2. Germline CDR1 SGHTA, CDR2 FQGNSA. This CDR3 has 13 amino acids. V was clipped by 5 bases and J by 7 bases; unmatched bases: 3. The CDR3 DNA is TGTGCCAGCAGCAGAGGACTAGCGGGGGAGCAGTACTTC. Amino acid sequence: CASSRGLAGEQYF.

The sample holds a few counts of this clonotype. The chain combines TRBV24-1 with TRBJ1-1; 9 bases are shared with TRBD1. Germline trimming cut 5 bases from V and 1 base from J; bases unmatched to any gene: 13. CDR3 length equals 18 residues. Germline lookup yields CDR1 KGHDR and CDR2 SFDVKD. The CDR3 region is CATSASRGTGIGNTEAFF. In DNA form, the CDR3 reads TGTGCCACCAGTGCTAGCCGGGGGACAGGGATAGGGAACACTGAAGCTTTCTTT.

V usage is TRBV27 and J usage is TRBJ2-7; D not resolved. Germline CDR1 MNHEY, CDR2 SMNVEV (reference sequence). CDR3 length: 15 residues. V was shortened by 5 bases and J by 5 bases, with 19 bases between the two germline ends. The CDR3 loop reads CASSAKSNYAHEQYF. DNA for the CDR3: TGTGCCAGCAGTGCCAAAAGTAACTACGCACACGAGCAGTACTTC.

In this sample, this clonotype is large. The genes are TRBV7-2 and TRBJ2-7; D unresolved. V lost 0 bases and J lost 2, with 5 bases in between. Germline CDR1 and CDR2: SGHTA and FQGNSA. The CDR3 has 13 amino acids. The CDR3 DNA sequence: TGTGCCAGCAGCTTAGCCCTGACCTACGAGCAGTACTTC. Protein product: CASSLALTYEQYF.

This clonotype was picked up many times. The J gene is TRBJ2-3, the V gene TRBV6-4, with 11 positions matching TRBD1. The germline V gene encodes CDR1 MRHNA and CDR2 SNTAGT. The CDR3 runs to 15 residues. Trimming at V came to 1 base and at J to 6 bases, leaving 3 bases not matched to a gene. CDR3 sequence (DNA): TGTGCCAGCAGTGACTTCGGGGACAGGGGGGATACGCAGTATTTT. Protein sequence: CASSDFGDRGDTQYF.

The chain links TRBV12-3 or TRBV12-4 to TRBJ2-5, with 10 bases fitting TRBD2. The V gene end was trimmed by 3 bases and the J gene end by 1 base; junction bases not matched to a gene: 2. The CDR3 contains 15 residues. Here the CDR3 reads CASSFVAGGQETQYF. CDR3 nucleotides: TGTGCCAGCAGTTTCGTAGCGGGGGGCCAAGAGACCCAGTACTTC.

This clonotype was counted between two and nine times. The genes are TRBV4-2 and TRBJ2-7; 9 positions agree with TRBD2. Germline V gives CDR1 LGHNA, CDR2 YNFKEQ. This CDR3 contains 17 residues. V lost 0 bases, J lost 7 bases, and 13 bases stayed unmatched. Here the CDR3 reads CASSQDGSGLAFGEQYF. The CDR3 DNA follows: TGTGCCAGCAGCCAAGACGGTTCAGGACTAGCGTTTGGGGAGCAGTACTTC.

This clonotype appeared a few times. The V call is TRBV10-3, the J call TRBJ2-7; D is perhaps TRBD2 (5 bases). CDR1 is ENHRY and CDR2 is SYGVKD in the germline V gene. V was pared by 3 bases and J by 4 bases, with 13 bases between. CDR3 length: 14 amino acids. Here the CDR3 reads CAISDRGELYEQYF. As DNA, the CDR3 is TGTGCCATCAGTGACCGGGGAGAGTTATACGAGCAGTACTTC.

This clonotype was observed a few times. The chain is built from TRBV6-1 and TRBJ2-5; no clear D. The germline V gene encodes CDR1 MNHNS and CDR2 SASEGT. The CDR3 spans 15 residues. Trimming pared 2 bases from V and 1 base from J, leaving 11 bases between. CDR3 nucleotides: TGTGCCAGCAGTGAATCCTCCGGAACCCAAGAGACCCAGTACTTC. The encoded protein is CASSESSGTQETQYF.

This clonotype was seen ten or more times. The genes are TRBV9 and TRBJ2-1, with 9 positions matching TRBD2. Germline assignment: CDR1 SGDLS and CDR2 YYNGEE. The CDR3 has 22 residues. V shed 0 bases, J shed 0 bases, and the junction held 19 bases outside the gene matches. The CDR3 is CASSVEDLGLAGLESSYNEQFF. In DNA, the CDR3 is TGTGCCAGCAGCGTAGAGGACCTGGGGCTAGCGGGGCTCGAGAGCTCCTACAATGAGCAGTTCTTC.

This clonotype was observed a handful of times. CDR3 DNA sequence: TGTGCCAGCAGTTCATTGGACAATATACACGGGGAGCTGTTTTTT. This gives the protein CASSSLDNIHGELFF. V gene TRBV27 combines with J gene TRBJ2-2; maybe TRBD1 (5 bases). This CDR3 is 15 amino acids long. Germline V CDR1 and CDR2: MNHEY, SMNVEV (reference sequence). V was clipped by 4 bases and J by 7 bases, with 16 bases between them.

The chain combines TRBV5-2 with TRBJ2-5; the D call of TRBD2 is as the table states it, not checked on the DNA. TRBV5-2 has pseudogene status. The CDR3 extends over 17 amino acids. The CDR3 bases are TGTGCCAGGGGCCCGCGGCCTAGCGGGGGGGAAGGGGAGACCCAGTACTTC. Translation: CARGPRPSGGEGETQYF.

The chain couples TRBV7-2 to TRBJ2-5, with 8 bases aligning to TRBD2. The CDR3 length is 13 residues. The V gene's germline CDR1 is SGHTA and CDR2 FQGNSA. V lost 6 bases, J lost 1 base, and 1 base stayed unmatched. CDR3 coding DNA: TGTGCCAGCAGGCTAGCGGGCCAAGAGACCCAGTACTTC. This gives the protein CASRLAGQETQYF.

In its sample, this clonotype was seen many times. The chain employs TRBV5-1 and TRBJ2-1; D unresolved. The germline V gene has CDR1 SGHRS and CDR2 YFSETQ. This CDR3 region has 15 residues. Trimming took off 0 bases at V and 9 bases at J, with 16 bases between the two ends. The CDR3 here is CASSLEGLSSGEQFF. Here the CDR3 DNA reads TGCGCCAGCAGCTTGGAGGGCCTATCATCTGGTGAGCAGTTCTTC. The entire variable domain, with the rest obtained from reference TRBV5-1 and TRBJ2-1, is as follows: KAGVTQTPRYLIKTRGQQVTLSCSPISGHRSVSWYQQTPGQGLQFLFEYFSETQRNKGNFPGRFSGRQFSNSRSEMNVSTLELGDSALYLCASSLEGLSSGEQFFGPGTRLTVL.

This clonotype was recorded a few times. This chain uses TRBV6-5 with TRBJ2-7, with 10 bases aligning to TRBD2. Germline V CDR1 and CDR2: MNHEY, SVGAGI. After removal of 0 bases from V and 2 bases from J, the junction contained 1 base not matched to a gene. The length of the CDR3 is 15 residues. The chain's CDR3 is CASSYSSGGAYEQYF. The CDR3 nucleotides are TGTGCCAGCAGTTACTCAAGCGGGGGGGCCTACGAGCAGTACTTC.

This clonotype was seen more than once but under ten times. The J gene is TRBJ1-4, the V gene TRBV6-1; TRBD1 is a possible D gene (6 bases). The CDR3 length is 17 residues. The germline V and J ends were trimmed by 7 bases and 5 bases, with 23 bases remaining between them. The germline gives CDR1 MNHNS, CDR2 SASEGT. CDR3 in amino acids: CASNSISRQASNEKLFF. CDR3 DNA sequence: TGTGCCAGCAACTCAATCTCCCGACAGGCCTCAAATGAAAAACTGTTTTTT.

J is TRBJ2-3 and V is TRBV19; D possibly corresponds to TRBD2 (6 bases). The CDR3 runs 13 residues. In germline, CDR1 is LNHDA, CDR2 SQIVND (reference sequence). Between the trimmed V and J ends, which lost 3 bases and 4 bases, there was a span of 8 bases. The CDR3 region has the DNA TGTGCCAGTAGTATGGACTATCCAGATACGCAGTATTTT. Residues: CASSMDYPDTQYF. Variable domain in full (rest from reference TRBV19 and TRBJ2-3): DGGITQSPKYLFRKEGQNVTLSCEQNLNHDAMYWYRQDPGQGLRLIYYSQIVNDFQKGDIAEGYSVSREKKESFPLTVTSAQKNPTAFYLCASSMDYPDTQYFGPGTRLTVL.

This chain uses TRBV7-2 with TRBJ2-6; D is perhaps TRBD1 (6 bases). The germline CDR1 and CDR2 sequences are SGHTA and FQGNSA. The CDR3 is 16 residues long. Trimming took off 3 bases at V and 5 bases at J, with 14 bases between the two ends. CDR3 amino acids: CASSFRTALWANVLTF. DNA for the CDR3: TGTGCCAGCAGCTTTCGGACAGCCCTCTGGGCCAACGTCCTGACTTTC.